This passage covers 26 T cell receptor beta chains from one sample sequenced in a study of Tregs in tolerant kidney transplant recipients. Only in-frame clones appear in the TCRdb table, and some are missing; sequencing was by immunoSEQ multiplex PCR. The sample has roughly 53,000 clones. Sequencing used CD4+ T cells from blood, obtained before the transplant. These receptors originate from a human donor who received a combined kidney and bone marrow transplant.

Of note for this clone: The read falls 3 residues short of the CDR3 end, and the missing part is taken from the germline J gene. This sequence joins TRBV18 and TRBJ2-7; D tentatively reads TRBD1 or TRBD2 (7 bases each). Germline loops: CDR1 KGHSH, CDR2 LQKENI. V lost 2 bases to trimming and J lost 5 bases, with 13 bases between them. This CDR3 is 14 amino acids long. The CDR3 loop is CASSPESGTDEQYF. The sequenced CDR3 bases are TGTGCCAGCTCACCAGAAAGCGGGACAGACGAG.

Points on this clone: The read comes to an end 3 residues before the CDR3 does, leaving the germline J gene to fill in the end. The chain uses TRBV7-2 and TRBJ1-5; perhaps TRBD1 as D (5 bases). The V end lost 1 base, the J end lost 5 bases, and 6 bases lay between the germline ends. CDR3 length equals 13 residues. Germline V gene sequence: CDR1 SGHTA, CDR2 FQGNSA. The DNA read from the CDR3 is TGTGCCAGCAGCTTAGGAGGGGATCAGCCC. It is translated as CASSLGGDQP. The whole CDR3 protein is CASSLGGDQPQHF.

For this clone: With the read ending 3 residues before the CDR3 end, the germline J gene is used to fill in that end. This chain uses TRBV19 with TRBJ1-2, with D possibly TRBD1 on 5 matching bases. Trimming cost V 4 bases and J 1 base, with 16 bases left between them. CDR3 length: 16 amino acids. The germline gives CDR1 LNHDA, CDR2 SQIVND (reference sequence). The sequenced part of the CDR3 DNA is TGTGCCAGTAGTAAACCCGGGACTCCCTTTAACTATGGC. Translation gives CASSKPGTPFNYG. The CDR3 in its entirety is CASSKPGTPFNYGYTF. Full variable domain (missing parts from reference TRBV19 and TRBJ1-2): DGGITQSPKYLFRKEGQNVTLSCEQNLNHDAMYWYRQDPGQGLRLIYYSQIVNDFQKGDIAEGYSVSREKKESFPLTVTSAQKNPTAFYLCASSKPGTPFNYGYTFGSGTRLTVV.

A word on this clone: The CDR3 goes on 3 residues after the read ends, and that part is filled in from the germline J gene. This chain links TRBV18 with TRBJ1-4; perhaps TRBD1 as D (5 bases). Germline V gene sequence: CDR1 KGHSH, CDR2 LQKENI. Trimming cost V 4 bases and J 8 bases, with 17 bases left between them. The CDR3 is 15 residues long. Partial CDR3 DNA: TGTGCCAGCTCACTTACCGGGCAGGGAGTCGAAAAA. Amino acid sequence: CASSLTGQGVEK. The entire CDR3 is CASSLTGQGVEKLFF.

Note on this clone: The read ends 3 residues before the CDR3 terminus; that terminus is restored from the germline J gene. V and J are TRBV18 and TRBJ1-1, with 10 nucleotides matching TRBD1. The V gene end was trimmed by 4 bases and the J gene end by 1 base; junction bases not matched to a gene: 6. The CDR3 is made up of 16 amino acids. CDR1 and CDR2 from the germline V gene are KGHSH and LQKENI. This chain's CDR3 is CASSLPDRGKNTEAFF. The CDR3 DNA, read in part, is TGTGCCAGCTCACTTCCGGACAGGGGGAAGAACACTGAA.

With respect to this clone: The read stops 3 residues short of the end of the CDR3; the missing end is completed from the germline J gene. The chain employs TRBV20-1 and TRBJ1-2; the match to TRBD1 covers 8 bases. Germline trimming cut 5 bases from V and 6 bases from J; bases unmatched to any gene: 14. CDR1 and CDR2 from the germline V gene are DFQATT and SNEGSKA (reference sequence). The CDR3 sequence is 15 residues long. The CDR3 sequence is CSAGPEDRGGNGYTF. Partial CDR3 DNA: TGCAGTGCTGGGCCTGAAGACAGGGGAGGGAATGGC.

About this clone itself: The read falls 3 residues short of the CDR3 end, and the missing part is taken from the germline J gene. This sequence joins TRBV2 and TRBJ1-5; 12 bases are shared with TRBD1. There are 15 residues in the CDR3. V trimming: 8 bases; J trimming: 5 bases; junction bases outside the gene matches: 7. Germline CDR1 is SNHLY and CDR2 is FYNNEI. CDR3 sequence: CASGAGQGADQPQHF. Incomplete CDR3 DNA: TGTGCCAGCGGGGCGGGACAGGGGGCGGATCAGCCC. The full variable domain, its missing parts supplied by reference TRBV2 and TRBJ1-5, is EPEVTQTPSHQVTQMGQEVILRCVPISNHLYFYWYRQILGQKVEFLVSFYNNEISEKSEIFDDQFSVERPDGSNFTLKIRSTKLEDSAMYFCASGAGQGADQPQHFGDGTRLSIL.

For this clone: The sequenced fragment ends 3 residues before the CDR3 boundary, so the rest is inferred from the germline J gene. The V call is TRBV7-2, the J call TRBJ2-5, with no clear D. Germline lookup yields CDR1 SGHTA and CDR2 FQGNSA. The CDR3 spans 15 residues. V gave up 5 bases and J gave up 5 bases, with 18 bases separating them. The CDR3: CASSPQEGSRETQYF. The part of the CDR3 DNA that was read is TGTGCCAGCAGCCCTCAAGAAGGGTCGAGGGAGACC.

Partial CDR3 DNA: TGTGCCAGTAGTAACCGGGACAGGGACCGGGCA. It specifies CASSNRDRDRA. The whole CDR3 is CASSNRDRDRAAFF. The chain uses TRBV19 and TRBJ1-1; 9 bases fit TRBD1. Read sequence stops 3 residues before the CDR3 end, and the germline J gene provides the missing end. In germline, CDR1 is LNHDA, CDR2 SQIVND (reference sequence). The CDR3 has 14 residues.

On this clone itself: The read halts 3 residues ahead of the CDR3 end, with the missing end drawn from the germline J gene. The V call is TRBV2, the J call TRBJ1-1; D is perhaps TRBD1 (6 bases). This CDR3 region has 13 residues. In germline, CDR1 is SNHLY, CDR2 FYNNEI. V was cut by 6 bases and J by 7 bases, with 15 bases left in between. Here the CDR3 reads CASRDRGGLEAFF. CDR3 DNA (partial): TGTGCCAGCAGGGATAGGGGGGGGCTTGAA.

On this clone itself: The read is 3 residues too short to cover the CDR3 end, so that end is filled in from the germline J gene. This chain connects TRBV7-2 to TRBJ1-1, with 9 bases aligning to TRBD1. Germline V lookup: CDR1 SGHTA, CDR2 FQGNSA. With V trimmed by 3 bases and J by 2 bases, 1 base remained unmatched. The CDR3 sequence is 14 residues long. The part of the CDR3 DNA that was read is TGTGCCAGCAGCTTGGGACAGGGTAACACTGAA. This translates into CASSLGQGNTE. The entire CDR3 reads CASSLGQGNTEAFF.

Comments on this clone: The CDR3 end is not reached by the read, which stops 3 residues before it; the germline J gene fills it in. This chain joins TRBV18 and TRBJ1-1, with TRBD1 matching over 8 bases. The CDR3 runs to 16 residues. From germline, CDR1 is KGHSH and CDR2 LQKENI. Trimming removed 3 bases from V and 1 base from J; junction bases left unmatched: 7. The covered CDR3 bases are TGTGCCAGCTCACCGGACAGGGTTTGGGGGAACACTGAA. It codes for CASSPDRVWGNTE. Given in full, the CDR3 is CASSPDRVWGNTEAFF.

Comments on this clone: Read data end 3 residues before the CDR3 end; the end is taken from the germline J gene. V and J are TRBV18 and TRBJ1-1; 8 positions match TRBD1. This CDR3 is 17 amino acids long. Germline-derived CDR1 and CDR2 are KGHSH and LQKENI. The V segment lost 6 bases and the J segment 0 bases; nucleotides outside the gene matches: 12. The CDR3 here is CASSQTGERPLNTEAFF. The part of the CDR3 DNA that was read is TGTGCCAGCTCTCAGACAGGGGAGAGGCCACTGAACACTGAA.

The CDR3 here is CASSLRGGEKGGYTF. CDR3 DNA, as far as it was read: TGTGCCAGCAGCTTACGAGGCGGGGAAAAGGGTGGC. The rearrangement links TRBV7-9 to TRBJ1-2; no clear D gene. The read gets to within 3 residues of the CDR3 end, and the germline J gene fills in the rest. The CDR3 runs to 15 residues. CDR1 is SEHNR, CDR2 FQNEAQ, per germline (reference sequence). V was clipped by 2 bases and J by 7 bases, with 17 bases between them.

Comments on this clone: The CDR3 goes on 3 residues after the read ends, and that part is filled in from the germline J gene. This chain joins TRBV19 and TRBJ1-5; D possibly corresponds to TRBD1 (6 bases). The germline CDR1 and CDR2 sequences are LNHDA and SQIVND (reference sequence). The CDR3 runs to 17 residues. Trimming took off 3 bases at V and 0 bases at J, with 15 bases between the two ends. The CDR3 bases that were read are TGTGCCAGTAGTATCGCGGGGGGCGGGTATAGCAATCAGCCC. Its protein product is CASSIAGGGYSNQP. The full CDR3 is CASSIAGGGYSNQPQHF.

For this clone: The sequence runs out 3 residues before the end of the CDR3; the remainder is reconstructed from the germline J gene. J is TRBJ2-1 and V is TRBV20-1; TRBD2 matches at 12 bases. The length of the CDR3 is 14 residues. V shed 6 bases, J shed 5 bases, and the junction held 5 bases outside the gene matches. Germline V gene sequence: CDR1 DFQATT, CDR2 SNEGSKA (reference sequence). Incomplete CDR3 DNA: TGCAGTGCCCCGACTAGCGGGAGAAACAATGAG. Protein product: CSAPTSGRNNE. The full-length CDR3 reads as CSAPTSGRNNEQFF.

The CDR3 bases that were read are TGTGCCAGCAGCCGGGACAGGGTGGATGAAAAA. Residues: CASSRDRVDEK. The complete CDR3 reads CASSRDRVDEKLFF. This chain connects TRBV7-9 to TRBJ1-4; 9 positions agree with TRBD1. The CDR3 is cut off 3 residues early in the read; its end comes from the germline J gene. The CDR3 has 14 residues. Germline loops: CDR1 SEHNR, CDR2 FQNEAQ (reference sequence). The junction had 4 bases not matched to a gene; V was cut back by 5 bases and J by 6 bases.

About this clone itself: The read ends 3 residues before the CDR3 terminus; that terminus is restored from the germline J gene. J is TRBJ1-6 and V is TRBV11-2, with D uncertain. The CDR3 contains 14 residues. Per the germline V gene, CDR1 is SGHAT and CDR2 is FQNNGV. Trimming pared 5 bases from V and 7 bases from J, leaving 12 bases between. CDR3 bases read: TGTGCCAGCAGCGCATTAGCGTTAAATTCACCC. Its protein is CASSALALNSP. The full CDR3 protein is CASSALALNSPLHF.

For this clone: The read stops 3 residues short of the end of the CDR3; the missing end is completed from the germline J gene. This chain links TRBV5-1 with TRBJ1-2; D not certain. The CDR3 has 15 amino acids. Germline CDR1 SGHRS, CDR2 YFSETQ. The V gene lost 1 base and the J gene lost 0 bases, with 10 bases spanning the gap. The sequenced CDR3 bases are TGCGCCAGCAGCTTGCTTGCGGAAGCTAACTATGGC. This encodes CASSLLAEANYG. The CDR3 in full is CASSLLAEANYGYTF.

CDR3 residues: CASSLEGLEGETQYF. The DNA read from the CDR3 is TGCGCCAGCAGCTTGGAGGGACTAGAGGGAGAGACC. The rearrangement uses TRBV5-1 and TRBJ2-5, with TRBD2 matching 8 bases. The read terminates 3 residues before the CDR3 end, so the remaining end is supplied by the germline J gene. The V gene end was trimmed by 0 bases and the J gene end by 4 bases; junction bases not matched to a gene: 5. Looked up from germline, CDR1 is SGHRS and CDR2 is YFSETQ. CDR3 length: 15 residues. Full variable domain (outside the CDR3, taken from reference TRBV5-1 and TRBJ2-5): KAGVTQTPRYLIKTRGQQVTLSCSPISGHRSVSWYQQTPGQGLQFLFEYFSETQRNKGNFPGRFSGRQFSNSRSEMNVSTLELGDSALYLCASSLEGLEGETQYFGPGTRLLVL.

About this clone itself: The CDR3 end lies 3 residues beyond the end of the read and is filled in from the germline J gene. V and J are TRBV7-9 and TRBJ2-1; perhaps TRBD1 as D (6 bases). This CDR3 region has 14 residues. Looked up from germline, CDR1 is SEHNR and CDR2 is FQNEAQ (reference sequence). V was pared by 1 base and J by 7 bases, with 11 bases between. The sequenced part of the CDR3 DNA is TGTGCCAGCAGCTTAGTTGTCAGGGGAAATGAG. It yields the protein CASSLVVRGNE. The full-length CDR3 reads as CASSLVVRGNEQFF.

On this clone: The read terminates 3 residues before the CDR3 end, so the remaining end is supplied by the germline J gene. V usage is TRBV19 and J usage is TRBJ2-2, with 8 bases identical to TRBD2. V shed 10 bases and J 1 base; nucleotides not matched to a gene: 11. This CDR3 is 16 amino acids long. Germline loops: CDR1 LNHDA, CDR2 SQIVND (reference sequence). The CDR3 reads CATTRYAGGNTGELFF. CDR3 bases read: TGTGCCACTACACGATATGCGGGGGGGAACACCGGGGAG.

Concerning this clone: Coverage ceases 3 residues before the CDR3 finishes, and the germline J gene fills in the end. This chain joins TRBV7-9 and TRBJ2-7; 8 bases match TRBD1. The CDR3 consists of 13 residues. Germline V gives CDR1 SEHNR, CDR2 FQNEAQ (reference sequence). With 6 bases clipped from V and 5 bases from J, the junction kept 6 bases outside the gene matches. The CDR3: CASSFRGLDEQYF. CDR3 DNA, as far as it was read: TGTGCCAGCAGTTTCAGGGGGCTTGACGAG.

Note on this clone: From the germline J gene comes the end of the CDR3, since the read stops 3 residues before it. The V call is TRBV5-5, the J call TRBJ1-2; weak D call: TRBD1 (6 bases). Germline lookup yields CDR1 SGHKS and CDR2 YYEKEE (reference sequence). The V end was cut by 0 bases, the J end by 4 bases, with 13 bases between. The CDR3 has 15 amino acids. CDR3 sequence: CASSLAQGSAYGYTF. Partial CDR3 DNA: TGTGCCAGCAGCTTGGCTCAGGGGTCGGCCTATGGC.

For this clone: The CDR3 end falls 3 residues outside the read, so it is completed with the germline J gene. The chain carries TRBV7-9 and TRBJ2-1, with no clear D. The germline V gene has CDR1 SEHNR and CDR2 FQNEAQ (reference sequence). V lost 10 bases and J lost 2, with 15 bases in between. This CDR3 has 14 residues. Incomplete CDR3 DNA: TGTGCCACTCTGAAGAGAGGCACCTACAATGAG. Its protein product is CATLKRGTYNE. The complete CDR3 protein is CATLKRGTYNEQFF.

On this clone itself: The CDR3 goes on 3 residues after the read ends, and that part is filled in from the germline J gene. V usage is TRBV11-2 and J usage is TRBJ2-1, with TRBD2 identical over 8 bases. CDR1 is SGHAT and CDR2 is FQNNGV in the germline V gene. V shed 6 bases and J 0 bases; nucleotides not matched to a gene: 4. The CDR3 has 15 amino acids. CDR3 amino acids: CASSRGGSSYNEQFF. The sequenced part of the CDR3 DNA is TGTGCCAGCAGTCGCGGGGGGTCCTCCTACAATGAG.